The rows below give T cell receptor beta chains drawn from one sample of a study of blood T cell repertoires in COVID-19. Assay used: immunoSEQ multiplex PCR; TCRdb lists only in-frame clones, some missing. The table records about 100,000 clones, about 80% of them present only once. Sequencing used peripheral blood. These receptor sequences come from a woman between 65 and 79 years old with acute or convalescent COVID-19. Each CDR3 is given with its conserved first and last residue. The order of the fields is clone size, V gene, J gene, D gene, CDR3 DNA, CDR3 protein. A D gene is named only where the DNA matches it firmly. Size is omitted from some rows. Given values are once, few, many or a class for expanded clones.

>once|TRBV9|TRBJ2-2|NA
TGTGCCAGCAGCGTCCAGGGGTGGAACACCGGGGAGCTGTTTTTT
CASSVQGWNTGELFF
>NA|TRBV5-4|TRBJ2-7|TRBD1
TGTGCCAGCAGCTTTCTCCTGGGACAGGGGACCTACGAGCAGTACTTC
CASSFLLGQGTYEQYF
>NA|TRBV29-1|TRBJ2-5|TRBD1
TGCAGCGTTGCGAGGACAGGAGGACAGACCCAGTACTTC
CSVARTGGQTQYF
>once|TRBV24-1|TRBJ1-1|NA
TGTGCCACCAGTGATTTCACGGGAGAAGCTTTCTTT
CATSDFTGEAFF
>few|TRBV7-9|TRBJ2-2|NA
TGTGCCAGCAGCTTTAAGGGCCTGACAGCTGACACCGGGGAGCTGTTTTTT
CASSFKGLTADTGELFF
>NA|TRBV4-1|TRBJ2-7|TRBD1
TGCGCCAGCAGCCAAGATAGACAGGGCTACGAGCAGTACTTC
CASSQDRQGYEQYF
>few|TRBV19|TRBJ1-5|NA
TGTGCCAGTAGTAGGGCCGCGGGGGCAGGTAGCAATCAGCCCCAGCATTTT
CASSRAAGAGSNQPQHF
>few|TRBV2|TRBJ1-1|TRBD1
TGTGCCAGCAGTAGGACAGGGAGGGCAGCTGAAGCTTTCTTT
CASSRTGRAAEAFF
>few|TRBV10-3|TRBJ1-1|TRBD1
TGTGCCATAGGGACAGCTAACACTGAAGCTTTCTTT
CAIGTANTEAFF
>NA|TRBV5-1|TRBJ1-1|TRBD1
TGCGCCAGCAGCCCAGGGACAGGGGGGATGAACACTGAAGCTTTCTTT
CASSPGTGGMNTEAFF
>NA|TRBV19|TRBJ2-1|NA
TGTGCCAGTAGTATGACCGACAGATACAATGAGCAGTTCTTC
CASSMTDRYNEQFF
>NA|TRBV3-1/TRBV3-2|TRBJ1-2|TRBD1
TGTGCCAGCAGCCGAACCGGGACAGGGGGTAGGGGGAGGCATGGCTACACCTTC
CASSRTGTGGRGRHGYTF
>few|TRBV29-1|TRBJ1-5|NA
TGCAGCGTTGTCGCGGGGAACGGGCAGCCCCAGCATTTT
CSVVAGNGQPQHF
>few|TRBV3-1/TRBV3-2|TRBJ1-6|TRBD1
TGTGCCAGCAGCCCGGGACAGGCCAATTCACCCCTCCACTTT
CASSPGQANSPLHF
>NA|TRBV7-9|TRBJ1-2|NA
TGTGCCAGCACCTCGGCAGGGGTAATAAATGGCTACACCTTC
CASTSAGVINGYTF
>once|TRBV7-3|TRBJ1-1|TRBD1
TGTGCCAGCAGCCAACAGGGGGCCACTGAAGCTTTCTTT
CASSQQGATEAFF
>NA|TRBV10-2|TRBJ2-1|NA
TGCGCCAGCAGTGAATTTACGGGGGAGCAGTTCTTC
CASSEFTGEQFF
>NA|TRBV28|TRBJ2-3|NA
TGTGCCAGCAGTTTATTTTTAGCCGGGGCAGATACGCAGTATTTT
CASSLFLAGADTQYF
>NA|TRBV10-3|TRBJ2-1|TRBD2
TGTGCCATCAGTGGGTTCACTAGCGGGGGCTATGAGCAGTTCTTC
CAISGFTSGGYEQFF
>NA|TRBV9|TRBJ1-5|NA
TGTGCCAGCAGCGTAGGGGGGGATAGCAATCAGCCCCAGCATTTT
CASSVGGDSNQPQHF
>medium-sized|TRBV3-1/TRBV3-2|TRBJ1-1|NA
TGTGCCAGCAGCCAAGAAACAGGGTGGTGGGCTGAAGCTTTCTTT
CASSQETGWWAEAFF
>few|TRBV4-2|TRBJ2-1|TRBD2
TGTGCCAGCAGCCAAGAGGGCGGGGGACGCTACAATGAGCAGTTCTTC
CASSQEGGGRYNEQFF
>once|TRBV19|TRBJ2-7|NA
TGTGCCAGTATCCATCCCCGCTCGGGACAAACCGAGCAGTACTTC
CASIHPRSGQTEQYF
>few|TRBV30|TRBJ1-6|TRBD1
TGTGCCCAGGGGGCGAGTAATTCACCCCTCCACTTT
CAQGASNSPLHF
>NA|TRBV4-1|TRBJ2-5|TRBD2
TGCGCCAGCAGCCAGACTAGCGGGGGGGCTTCAGAGACCCAGTACTTC
CASSQTSGGASETQYF
>NA|TRBV27|TRBJ1-1|NA
TGTGCCAGCTTACAATGGGCGGGGGCGGAGGCTTTCTTT
CASLQWAGAEAFF
>NA|TRBV6-5|TRBJ2-2|TRBD2
TGTGCCAGCGGGCGCGGGGGAGGCGGCACCGGGGAGCTGTTTTTT
CASGRGGGGTGELFF
>NA|TRBV20-1|TRBJ2-7|NA
TGCAGTGCTAGTCAAGCGGAGAGTACCTACGAGCAGTACTTC
CSASQAESTYEQYF
>NA|TRBV9|TRBJ1-1|TRBD1
TGTGCCAGCGGAGTAATAGGGGACAGCAACACTGAAGCTTTCTTT
CASGVIGDSNTEAFF
>NA|TRBV10-2|TRBJ1-1|NA
TGCGCCAGCAGAGCCGACAAGAACACTGAAGCTTTCTTT
CASRADKNTEAFF
>NA|TRBV12-5|TRBJ1-5|NA
TGTGCTAGTGGTCCCGCCGGGGGGCAGCCCCAGCATTTT
CASGPAGGQPQHF
>NA|TRBV7-9|TRBJ1-1|TRBD1
TGTGCCAGCAGTACCAGGACAGGGGGCTCTGAAGCTTTCTTT
CASSTRTGGSEAFF
>NA|TRBV2|TRBJ2-2|NA
TGTGCCAGCAGTGTCCGGCGGCGACTTGCGAACACCGGGGAGCTGTTTTTT
CASSVRRRLANTGELFF
>once|TRBV5-6|TRBJ1-2|NA
TGTGCCAGCAGCTTGGCCCAGGGTAAGCGCGGCTACACCTTC
CASSLAQGKRGYTF
>once|TRBV7-3|TRBJ2-1|TRBD1
TGTGCCAGCAGCTTAGACAGGGAAAAACAGTTCTTC
CASSLDREKQFF
>NA|TRBV2|TRBJ1-5|NA
TGTGCCAGCAGCCAAGAGGCGGCGAGCAATCAGCCCCAGCATTTT
CASSQEAASNQPQHF
>NA|TRBV9|TRBJ2-2|TRBD2
TGTGCCAGCGGGCCCATACTAGCGGGGGTCACCGGGGAGCTGTTTTTT
CASGPILAGVTGELFF
>NA|TRBV2|TRBJ1-5|TRBD1
TGTGCCAGGGGGGACAGTGATCAGCCCCAGCATTTT
CARGDSDQPQHF
>NA|TRBV9|TRBJ2-2|TRBD1
TGTGCCAGCGATCAGACAGGGACCAACACCGGGGAGCTGTTTTTT
CASDQTGTNTGELFF
>NA|TRBV5-1|TRBJ2-3|NA
TGCGCCAGCAGCTTCCGGCTCGGGACTTACCGCACAGATACGCAGTATTTT
CASSFRLGTYRTDTQYF
>NA|TRBV10-2|TRBJ2-7|TRBD2
TGCGCCAGCAGGTTAGCGGGGGCCACCTACGAGCAGTACTTC
CASRLAGATYEQYF
>NA|TRBV5-1|TRBJ2-1|TRBD2
TGCGCCAGCAGCTCCCCAGCGGGGGAGCAGTACAATGAGCAGTTCTTC
CASSSPAGEQYNEQFF
>NA|TRBV7-9|TRBJ1-4|NA
TGTGCCAGCAGGCCTTGGGGGCATGAAAAACTGTTTTTT
CASRPWGHEKLFF
>NA|TRBV10-3|TRBJ2-2|NA
TGTGCCATCAGCGGGACAAACTACACCGGGGAGCTGTTTTTT
CAISGTNYTGELFF
>NA|TRBV2|TRBJ1-4|NA
TGTGCCAGCAGTGAAGGTCGGGGGGCGGGTGAAAAACTGTTTTTT
CASSEGRGAGEKLFF
>NA|TRBV30|TRBJ1-4|NA
TGTGCCTGGGAGCGTAGTAATAAACTGTTTTTT
CAWERSNKLFF
>few|TRBV7-3|TRBJ2-2|TRBD1
TGTGCCAGCAGCTCCGACAGGGGCGGGGAGCTGTTTTTT
CASSSDRGGELFF
>NA|TRBV12-3/TRBV12-4|TRBJ1-1|NA
TGTGCCAGCAGTTTTTTCGGGAACACTGAAGCTTTCTTT
CASSFFGNTEAFF
>NA|TRBV2|TRBJ2-5|TRBD1
TGTGCCAGCAGGCCGACAGGGCAAGAGACCCAGTACTTC
CASRPTGQETQYF
>NA|TRBV6-5|TRBJ1-2|NA
TGTGCCAGCCTGAGTATTTATGGCTACACCTTC
CASLSIYGYTF
>NA|TRBV6-2/TRBV6-3|TRBJ2-7|TRBD1
TGTGCCAGCAGTACGGGGACAGGTGGGGGCTACGAGCAGTACTTC
CASSTGTGGGYEQYF
>NA|TRBV9|TRBJ2-7|TRBD2
TGTGCCAGCAGCGAGGGACTAGCGGGGACCTACGAGCAGTACTTC
CASSEGLAGTYEQYF
>NA|TRBV27|TRBJ2-3|TRBD1
TGTGCCAGCAGTTTATGGGGGCAGGGGGCTTGGGATACGCAGTATTTT
CASSLWGQGAWDTQYF
>NA|TRBV19|TRBJ1-5|TRBD1
TGTGCCAGTAGAAAGGGGGCAGGGTTTGATCAGCCCCAGCATTTT
CASRKGAGFDQPQHF
>NA|TRBV6-6|TRBJ1-2|TRBD1
TGTGCCAGCAGTTCCGGGACAGGGGGTGCTGGCTACACCTTC
CASSSGTGGAGYTF
>NA|TRBV14|TRBJ1-2|NA
TGTGCCAGCAGCCAAGATACGGGTTCTAACTATGGCTACACCTTC
CASSQDTGSNYGYTF
>NA|TRBV7-6|TRBJ1-2|TRBD1
TGTGCCAGCAGCCCCGCCAGGGACAGTCGCTATGGCTACACCTTC
CASSPARDSRYGYTF
>NA|TRBV6-2/TRBV6-3|TRBJ2-3|TRBD1
TGTGCCAGCAGTGAGACAGGGGTCCCGGCAGATACGCAGTATTTT
CASSETGVPADTQYF
>NA|TRBV6-5|TRBJ2-2|NA
TGTGCCAGCACCCCGTTTGTCGACACCGGGGAGCTGTTTTTT
CASTPFVDTGELFF